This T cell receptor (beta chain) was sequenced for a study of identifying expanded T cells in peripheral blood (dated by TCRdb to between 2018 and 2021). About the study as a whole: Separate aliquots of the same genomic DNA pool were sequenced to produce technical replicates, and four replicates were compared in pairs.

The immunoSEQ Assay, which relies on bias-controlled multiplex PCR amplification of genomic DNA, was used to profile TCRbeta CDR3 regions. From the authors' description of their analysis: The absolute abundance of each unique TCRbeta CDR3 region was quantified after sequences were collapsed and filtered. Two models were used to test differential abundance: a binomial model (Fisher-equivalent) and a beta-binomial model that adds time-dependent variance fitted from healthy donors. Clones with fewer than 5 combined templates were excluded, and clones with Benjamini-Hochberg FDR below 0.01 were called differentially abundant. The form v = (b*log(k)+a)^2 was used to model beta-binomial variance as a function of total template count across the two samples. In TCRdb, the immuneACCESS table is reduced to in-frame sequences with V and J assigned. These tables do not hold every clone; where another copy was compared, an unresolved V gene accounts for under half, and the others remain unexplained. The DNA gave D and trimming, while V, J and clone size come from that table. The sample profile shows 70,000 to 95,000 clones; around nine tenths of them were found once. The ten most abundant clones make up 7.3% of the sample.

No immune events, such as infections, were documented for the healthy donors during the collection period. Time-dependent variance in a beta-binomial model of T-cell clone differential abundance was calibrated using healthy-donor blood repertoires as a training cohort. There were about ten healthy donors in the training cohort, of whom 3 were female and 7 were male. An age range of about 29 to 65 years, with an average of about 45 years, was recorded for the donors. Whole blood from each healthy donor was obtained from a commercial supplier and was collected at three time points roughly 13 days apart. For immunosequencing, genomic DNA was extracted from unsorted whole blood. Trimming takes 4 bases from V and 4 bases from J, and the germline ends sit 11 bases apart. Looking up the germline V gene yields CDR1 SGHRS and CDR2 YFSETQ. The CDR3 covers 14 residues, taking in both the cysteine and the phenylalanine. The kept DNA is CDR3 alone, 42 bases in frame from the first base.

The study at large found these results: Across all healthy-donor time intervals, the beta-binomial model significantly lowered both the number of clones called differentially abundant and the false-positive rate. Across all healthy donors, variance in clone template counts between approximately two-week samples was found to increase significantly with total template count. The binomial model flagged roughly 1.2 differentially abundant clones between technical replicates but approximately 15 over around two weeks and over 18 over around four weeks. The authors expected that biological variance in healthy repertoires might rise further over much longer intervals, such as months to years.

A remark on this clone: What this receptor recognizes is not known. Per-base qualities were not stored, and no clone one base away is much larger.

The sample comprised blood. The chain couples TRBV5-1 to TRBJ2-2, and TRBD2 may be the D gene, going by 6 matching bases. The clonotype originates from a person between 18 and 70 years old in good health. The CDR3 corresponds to CASSPYGGTGELFF. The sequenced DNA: TGCGCCAGCAGCCCCTACGGGGGCACCGGGGAGCTGTTTTTT.